The next 15 T cell receptor beta chains were all read from a single sample in a study of blood T cell repertoires in COVID-19. Sequencing used immunoSEQ multiplex PCR; TCRdb keeps in-frame clones, though not all of them. The sample lists fewer than 65,000 clones, roughly four fifths occurring once. Specimen: peripheral blood. These receptors originate from a man aged 55-75 years with acute or convalescent COVID-19.

The chain joins TRBV5-4 to TRBJ1-2, with 7 bases matching TRBD1. V was pared by 2 bases and J by 8 bases, with 6 bases of the junction left unmatched. This CDR3 comprises 13 residues. Per the germline V gene, CDR1 is SGHNT and CDR2 is YYREEE (reference sequence). CDR3 sequence: CASSLSSGGGYTF. As DNA, the CDR3 is TGTGCCAGCAGCTTATCCTCAGGGGGAGGCTACACCTTC.

This rearrangement joins TRBV5-1 to TRBJ1-4; 8 bases line up with TRBD1. Germline CDR1 SGHRS, CDR2 YFSETQ. The J segment lost 5 bases and the V segment lost 2 bases, leaving 2 bases of the junction unmatched. There are 14 residues in the CDR3. Here the CDR3 reads CASSFTGGNEKLFF. As DNA, the CDR3 is TGCGCCAGCAGCTTTACAGGGGGAAATGAAAAACTGTTTTTT. Full variable domain (remainder filled in from reference TRBV5-1 and TRBJ1-4): KAGVTQTPRYLIKTRGQQVTLSCSPISGHRSVSWYQQTPGQGLQFLFEYFSETQRNKGNFPGRFSGRQFSNSRSEMNVSTLELGDSALYLCASSFTGGNEKLFFGSGTQLSVL.

The chain employs TRBV5-1 and TRBJ2-3, with no clear D. Germline-derived CDR1 and CDR2 are SGHRS and YFSETQ. V lost 3 bases, J lost 5 bases, and 10 bases lay in between. The CDR3 runs to 13 residues. DNA of the CDR3: TGCGCCAGCAGCTCCGCCCTACGAGATACGCAGTATTTT. Translated: CASSSALRDTQYF.

The chain couples TRBV25-1 to TRBJ1-2; 8 bases are shared with TRBD1. Looked up from germline, CDR1 is MGHDK and CDR2 is SYGVNS. This CDR3 is built from 16 residues. With V trimmed by 1 base and J by 1 base, 5 bases remained unmatched. DNA of the CDR3: TGTGCCAGCAGTGAATTCTCCGACAGGGGTAACTATGGCTACACCTTC. Translated, it gives CASSEFSDRGNYGYTF.

The V and J genes are TRBV20-1 and TRBJ1-5, with D possibly TRBD1 on 5 matching bases. Germline loops: CDR1 DFQATT, CDR2 SNEGSKA (reference sequence). With 3 bases removed from V and 5 bases from J, the gap between germline ends came to 8 bases. The length of the CDR3 is 12 residues. As DNA, the CDR3 is TGCAGTGCTAGTAAAGGGGATCAGCCCCAGCATTTT. This gives the protein CSASKGDQPQHF.

The CDR3 DNA follows: TGTGCCAGTAGTATTAGCTTTTTTGGTGAGGGTTATCAGCCCCAGCATTTT. The encoded protein is CASSISFFGEGYQPQHF. The J gene is TRBJ1-5, the V gene TRBV19; D unresolved. Trimming stripped 3 bases from V and 5 bases from J, with 20 bases between. Germline CDR1 reads LNHDA; CDR2 reads SQIVND (reference sequence). This CDR3 is 17 amino acids long.

This chain joins TRBV6-1 and TRBJ1-3, with D unclear. CDR1 is MNHNS, CDR2 SASEGT, per germline. With 0 bases removed from V and 8 bases from J, the gap between germline ends came to 11 bases. CDR3 length: 14 residues. CDR3 sequence (DNA): TGTGCCAGCAGTGAAGCCGTCCGCGGAGACACCATATATTTT. Amino acids: CASSEAVRGDTIYF.

This clone occurred a few times. The chain carries TRBV7-2 and TRBJ1-5, with D unresolved. V lost 1 base and J lost 5, with 6 bases in between. This CDR3 has 13 residues. Germline values: CDR1 SGHTA, CDR2 FQGNSA. CDR3 in amino acids: CASSLGVDQPQHF. CDR3 bases: TGTGCCAGCAGCTTAGGCGTTGATCAGCCCCAGCATTTT.

The chain employs TRBV13 and TRBJ2-1; the D is unclear. CDR1 PRHDT and CDR2 FYEKMQ come from the germline V gene (reference sequence). The CDR3 has 13 amino acids. The V gene lost 5 bases and the J gene lost 6 bases, with 11 bases spanning the gap. The CDR3 nucleotides are TGTGCCAGCAGCGCCCCTACCTCCAATGAGCAGTTCTTC. Translating it yields CASSAPTSNEQFF.

The chain links TRBV18 to TRBJ2-7, with D possibly TRBD2 on 6 matching bases. This CDR3 spans 13 amino acids. Trimming pared 1 base from V and 6 bases from J, leaving 10 bases between. Per the germline V gene, CDR1 is KGHSH and CDR2 is LQKENI. The CDR3 DNA reads TGTGCCAGCTCACCACTTCTGCGGGGCGAGCAGTACTTC. Translated: CASSPLLRGEQYF.

The rearrangement uses TRBV6-5 and TRBJ1-1; 9 bases fit TRBD1. With V trimmed by 7 bases and J by 5 bases, 11 bases remained unmatched. The CDR3 has 15 amino acids. Looked up from germline, CDR1 is MNHEY and CDR2 is SVGAGI. CDR3 in DNA: TGTGCCAGCACTCAACCTGGACAGGGGAGGACTGAAGCTTTCTTT. As protein: CASTQPGQGRTEAFF.

The chain combines TRBV6-5 with TRBJ1-1; no definite D call. The CDR3 is made up of 14 amino acids. V shed 0 bases and J shed 5 bases, with 10 bases lying between them. The germline CDR1 and CDR2 sequences are MNHEY and SVGAGI. Written as DNA, the CDR3 is TGTGCCAGCAGTTACTCGTACGGGGTAACTGAAGCTTTCTTT. It translates to CASSYSYGVTEAFF.

This chain connects TRBV4-1 to TRBJ1-1; the D is unclear. V was pared by 3 bases and J by 0 bases, with 17 bases between. Germline assignment: CDR1 MGHRA and CDR2 YSYEKL. The CDR3 covers 17 residues. The CDR3 DNA reads as TGCGCCAGCAGCCAGGCCCGAGCCAGACGGGTGAACACTGAAGCTTTCTTT. Residues: CASSQARARRVNTEAFF.

The genes are TRBV11-2 and TRBJ1-1, with 9 bases that match TRBD1. This CDR3 comprises 15 residues. Germline assignment: CDR1 SGHAT and CDR2 FQNNGV. Losses at the gene ends were 6 bases for V and 2 bases for J; bases not matched to a gene: 7. The CDR3 DNA follows: TGTGCCAGCAGGCACCCGGGACAGGGAAACACTGAAGCTTTCTTT. Its protein product is CASRHPGQGNTEAFF.

This clone appeared a few times. V is TRBV7-3 and J is TRBJ2-3, with TRBD2 matching 14 bases. Germline-derived CDR1 and CDR2 are SGHTA and FQGTGA. After removal of 5 bases from V and 5 bases from J, the junction contained 6 bases not matched to a gene. The CDR3 totals 16 residues. The CDR3 loop reads CASSPGLAGGIDTQYF. CDR3 DNA sequence: TGTGCCAGCAGCCCTGGACTAGCGGGGGGAATAGATACGCAGTATTTT.